The clone carrying this T cell receptor (beta chain) was seen repeatedly, ten times or more. The antigen is not known. This sample is drawn from a study of regulatory T cells in long-lasting Graves disease. Broader study findings: Having few samples may have compromised the accuracy. When disease was persistent, TRBV28, TRBJ1-2 and TRBJ2-5 were the favored segments.

Time point indicated: persistent/refractory GD, antithyroid drugs over 5 years with positive TRAb. Construction of the TCR library relied on RNA isolated from PBMCs. Arm-PCR of CDR3 regions and iRepertoire HTBI primers were the basis on which TCR beta libraries were built. TCRdb itself ran the multiplex PCR reads through MiXCR, one entry per CDR3 protein. In the table there are hundreds of thousands of distinct CDR3 sequences, roughly 21% of which are singletons. The CDR3 contains 11 residues. Trimming took 2 bases from V and 7 from J, leaving 6 bases between them. Germline CDR1 is SNHLY and CDR2 is FYNNEI.

Specimen: peripheral blood mononuclear cells (PBMCs), collected when the disease was refractory, from a patient treated with antithyroid drugs. This sequence joins TRBV2 and TRBJ2-7; the D is unclear. The receptor was isolated from a female donor with Graves disease. In DNA, the CDR3 is TGTGCCAGCAGTGAATCGCTGGAGCAGTACTTC. Its translation: CASSESLEQYF.